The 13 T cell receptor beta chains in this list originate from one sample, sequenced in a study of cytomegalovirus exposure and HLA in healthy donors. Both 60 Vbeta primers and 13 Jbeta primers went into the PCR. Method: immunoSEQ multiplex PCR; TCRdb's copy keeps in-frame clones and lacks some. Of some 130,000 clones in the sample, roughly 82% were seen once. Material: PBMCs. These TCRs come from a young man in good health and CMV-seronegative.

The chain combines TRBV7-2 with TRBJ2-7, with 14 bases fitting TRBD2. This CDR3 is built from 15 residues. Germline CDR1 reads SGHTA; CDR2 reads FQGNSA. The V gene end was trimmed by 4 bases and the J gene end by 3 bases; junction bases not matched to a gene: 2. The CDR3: CASSSGLAGVYEQYF. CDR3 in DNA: TGTGCCAGCAGCTCGGGACTAGCGGGAGTCTACGAGCAGTACTTC.

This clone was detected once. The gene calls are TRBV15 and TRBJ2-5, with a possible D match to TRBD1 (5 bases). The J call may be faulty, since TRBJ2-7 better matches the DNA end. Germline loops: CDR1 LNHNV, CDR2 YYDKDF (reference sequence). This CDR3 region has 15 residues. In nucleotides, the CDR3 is TGTGCCACCAGCAGAGAGCGCGGCCAGGGCTACGAGCAGTACTTC. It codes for CATSRERGQGYEQYF.

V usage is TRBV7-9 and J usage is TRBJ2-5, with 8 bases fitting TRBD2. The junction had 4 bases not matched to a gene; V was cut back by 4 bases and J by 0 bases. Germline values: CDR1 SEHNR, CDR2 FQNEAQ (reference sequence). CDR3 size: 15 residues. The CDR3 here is CASSYSGVYQETQYF. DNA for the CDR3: TGTGCCAGCAGCTATAGCGGGGTTTACCAAGAGACCCAGTACTTC.

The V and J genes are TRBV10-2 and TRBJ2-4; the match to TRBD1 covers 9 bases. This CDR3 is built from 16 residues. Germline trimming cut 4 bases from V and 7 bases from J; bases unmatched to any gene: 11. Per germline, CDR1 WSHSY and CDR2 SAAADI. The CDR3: CASSVAPGQGENIQYF. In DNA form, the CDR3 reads TGCGCCAGCAGTGTCGCCCCGGGACAGGGTGAGAACATTCAGTACTTC.

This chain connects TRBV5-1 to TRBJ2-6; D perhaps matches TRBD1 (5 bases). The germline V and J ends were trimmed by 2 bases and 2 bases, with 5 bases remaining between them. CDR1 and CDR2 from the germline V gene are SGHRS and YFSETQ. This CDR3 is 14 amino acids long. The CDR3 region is CASSLGAGANVLTF. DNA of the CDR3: TGCGCCAGCAGCTTAGGGGCTGGGGCCAACGTCCTGACTTTC. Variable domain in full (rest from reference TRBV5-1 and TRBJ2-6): KAGVTQTPRYLIKTRGQQVTLSCSPISGHRSVSWYQQTPGQGLQFLFEYFSETQRNKGNFPGRFSGRQFSNSRSEMNVSTLELGDSALYLCASSLGAGANVLTFGAGSRLTVL.

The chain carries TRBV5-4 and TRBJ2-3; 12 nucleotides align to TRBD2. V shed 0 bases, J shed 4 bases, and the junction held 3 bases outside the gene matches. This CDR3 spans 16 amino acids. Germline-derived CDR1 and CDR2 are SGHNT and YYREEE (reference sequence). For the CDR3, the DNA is TGTGCCAGCAGCTTGGCCGCTAGCGGGGGGGCAGATACGCAGTATTTT. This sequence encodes CASSLAASGGADTQYF.

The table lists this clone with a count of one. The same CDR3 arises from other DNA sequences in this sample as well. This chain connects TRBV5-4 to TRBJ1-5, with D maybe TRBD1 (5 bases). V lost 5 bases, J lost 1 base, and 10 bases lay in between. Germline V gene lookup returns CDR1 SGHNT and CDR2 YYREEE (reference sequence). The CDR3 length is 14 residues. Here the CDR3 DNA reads TGTGCCAGCAGTGCGTCAGGGAGCAATCAGCCCCAGCATTTT. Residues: CASSASGSNQPQHF.

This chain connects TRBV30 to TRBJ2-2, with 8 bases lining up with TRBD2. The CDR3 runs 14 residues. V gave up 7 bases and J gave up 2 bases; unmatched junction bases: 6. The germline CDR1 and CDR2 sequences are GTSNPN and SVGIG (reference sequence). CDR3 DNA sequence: TGTGCCTTGCGGGGGGCAGCTAACACCGGGGAGCTGTTTTTT. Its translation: CALRGAANTGELFF. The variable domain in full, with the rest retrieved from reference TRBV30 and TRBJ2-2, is SQTIHQWPATLVQPVGSPLSLECTVEGTSNPNLYWYRQAAGRGLQLLFYSVGIGQISSEVPQNLSASRPQDRQFILSSKKLLLSDSGFYLCALRGAANTGELFFGEGSRLTVL.

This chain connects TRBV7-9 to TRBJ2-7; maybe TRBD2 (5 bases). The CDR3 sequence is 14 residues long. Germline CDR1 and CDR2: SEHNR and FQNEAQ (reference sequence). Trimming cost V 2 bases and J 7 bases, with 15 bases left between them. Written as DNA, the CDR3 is TGTGCCAGCAGCTTAACGGACGGGATTGGGGAGCAGTACTTC. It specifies CASSLTDGIGEQYF.

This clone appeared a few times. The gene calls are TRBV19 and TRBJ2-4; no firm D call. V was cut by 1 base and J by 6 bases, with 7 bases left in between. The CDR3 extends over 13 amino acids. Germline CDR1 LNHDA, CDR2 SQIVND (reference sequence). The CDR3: CASSIGPGNIQYF. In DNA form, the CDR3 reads TGTGCCAGTAGTATAGGTCCGGGAAACATTCAGTACTTC.

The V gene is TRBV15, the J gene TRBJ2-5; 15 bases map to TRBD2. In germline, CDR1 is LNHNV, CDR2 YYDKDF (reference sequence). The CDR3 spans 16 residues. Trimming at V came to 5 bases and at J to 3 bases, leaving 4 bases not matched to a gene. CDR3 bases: TGTGCCACCAGCCCCGGGACTAGCGGGAGGAAAGAGACCCAGTACTTC. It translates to CATSPGTSGRKETQYF.

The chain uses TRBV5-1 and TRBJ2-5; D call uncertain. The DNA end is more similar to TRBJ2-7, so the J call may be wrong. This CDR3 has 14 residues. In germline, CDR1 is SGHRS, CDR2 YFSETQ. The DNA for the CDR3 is TGCGCCAGCAGCTTTGGGCCTTCCACCTACGAGCAGTACTTC. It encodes CASSFGPSTYEQYF.

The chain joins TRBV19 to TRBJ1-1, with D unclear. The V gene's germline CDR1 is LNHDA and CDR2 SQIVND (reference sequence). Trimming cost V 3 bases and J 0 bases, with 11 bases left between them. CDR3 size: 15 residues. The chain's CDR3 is CASSIAGRLNTEAFF. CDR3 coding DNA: TGTGCCAGTAGTATTGCAGGCAGGCTGAACACTGAAGCTTTCTTT.